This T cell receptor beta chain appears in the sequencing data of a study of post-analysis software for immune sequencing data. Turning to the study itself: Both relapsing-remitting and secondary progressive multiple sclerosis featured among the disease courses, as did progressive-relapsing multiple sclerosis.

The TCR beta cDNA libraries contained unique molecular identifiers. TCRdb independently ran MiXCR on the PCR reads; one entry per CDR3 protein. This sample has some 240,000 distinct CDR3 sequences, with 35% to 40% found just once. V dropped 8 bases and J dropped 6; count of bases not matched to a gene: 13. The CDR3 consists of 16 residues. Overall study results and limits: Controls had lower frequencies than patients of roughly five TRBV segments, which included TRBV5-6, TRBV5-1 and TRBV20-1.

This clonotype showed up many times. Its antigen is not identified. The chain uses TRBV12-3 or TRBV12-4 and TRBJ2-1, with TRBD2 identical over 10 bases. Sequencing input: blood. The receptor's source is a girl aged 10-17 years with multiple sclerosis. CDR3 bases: TGTGCCAGCTCCCCAGTCCTAGCGGGGGCGGTCAATGAGCAGTTCTTC. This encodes CASSPVLAGAVNEQFF.